This TCR beta chain derives from a study of T-cell memory formation after mild COVID-19 (dated by TCRdb to the early 2020s). Broadly, across the study: TCR sequence clusters from the two donors were largely donor specific. Longitudinal TCRalpha and TCRbeta repertoire sequencing tracked T-cell clones expanding and contracting after mild COVID-19 in a couple of donors. Two young, previously healthy adult volunteers, one female and one male, were included in the cohort.

This clonotype was observed a single time. Its cognate antigen has yet to be identified. Per-base quality was not reported, and no clone a single base away is much larger than it. Sequencing took place on an Illumina NovaSeq 6000. TCRalpha and TCRbeta cDNA libraries were built by 5'RACE with constant-segment primers, adding sample barcodes and unique molecular identifiers. RNA was extracted from every sample with Trizol reagent. The libraries were amplified in two PCR steps, and the second step added a second sample barcode and Illumina TruSeq adapters. Libraries were sequenced on an Illumina NovaSeq with 2 x 150 bp paired-end reads. The authors' analysis ran thus. Demultiplexing of reads and collapsing into UMI-guided consensus sequences were performed with migec v1.2.7. Using mixcr v2.1.11, UMI consensuses were aligned to TRA and TRB V and J templates and then assembled into clonotypes. A clonotype was counted as expanded or contracted only if both edgeR and NoisET called the change significant, with noise models trained on biological replicates. For edgeR calls, a false discovery rate-adjusted p below 0.01 and a log2 fold-change threshold of 1 were applied. As an exploratory analysis of dynamics, PCA with hierarchical clustering was applied to max-normalized trajectories of the 1000 most abundant clonotypes. Each responding clone was given a CD4 or CD8 phenotype based on the CD4+ and CD8+ repertoires, which had been sequenced separately. The public reads were reanalyzed by TCRdb: fastp trimming at Q25, MiXCR alignment, in-frame beta chains only. One record per CDR3 amino acid sequence lists the most common genes and DNA. None of the V and J calls come from the authors' own analysis; TCRdb made them. For this sample the table gives roughly 410,000 distinct CDR3 sequences, of which 20% to 30% were detected only once. Roughly 8.9% of the sample comes from the top ten.

Ficoll-Paque density gradient centrifugation was the method used to isolate PBMCs. The CDR3 contains 18 residues, cysteine and phenylalanine counted. Only the CDR3 DNA stays, 54 bases, in frame from base 1. General findings and caveats noted by the study authors: SARS-CoV-2 specificity was not confirmed for the second-wave clones peaking on day 37. Only two mild cases were covered by the study, and larger cohorts that include severe cases with pre-infection samples were considered necessary. Some responding clones were detected in pre-infection memory, suggesting pre-existing cross-reactive memory T cells joined the SARS-CoV-2 response. Contracting CD4+ clones appeared mostly in the CM and EM memory subsets, whereas CD8+ clones were enriched in EMRA. Clones that contracted from day 15 to 85 showed balanced CD4/CD8 phenotypes, whereas a second wave of clones that expanded from day 15 to 37 leaned towards CD4+.

The TCR sequence derives from an adult woman who had mild COVID-19 (a few samples of this study predate the infection). The sample titles of this study are shuffled in the database, so cell type and time point are left out; the donor was told from shared clones. Sequencing input: PBMCs or a T cell subset sorted from them (not recorded which). This sequence uses TRBV21-1 and TRBJ2-6; the table's D call, TRBD2, was not checked against the DNA. TRBV21-1 is classified as a pseudogene. The DNA sequence is TGTGCCAGCAGCGCACCGGTAGGGAGGGCCGGTGGGGCCAACGTCCTGACTTTC. Translated, this gives CASSAPVGRAGGANVLTF.